Presented here are 20 T cell receptor beta chains from one specimen sequenced in a study of read filtering for tumor transcriptome and immune sequencing. The library was built from 400 ng RNA with molecular barcoded adaptors for alpha/delta and beta/gamma chains. TCRdb redid the calling of the reads with MiXCR, one entry per CDR3 protein. Of over 50,000 distinct CDR3 sequences listed, nearly 20% are singletons. Sequencing was performed on a population of CD138-negative cells sorted from bone marrow. The receptors come from a donor aged 40 or older with multiple myeloma.

Ten or more counts support this clonotype. In DNA, the CDR3 is TGTGCCAGCAGGATGGGGGGGAGCACAGATACGCAGTATTTT. Encoded protein: CASRMGGSTDTQYF. The rearrangement links TRBV6-1 to TRBJ2-3, with 7 bases fitting TRBD2. The CDR3 runs to 14 residues. Germline V gene sequence: CDR1 MNHNS, CDR2 SASEGT. V trimming: 6 bases; J trimming: 0 bases; junction bases outside the gene matches: 3.

As for this clonotype: One end of the junction does not line up with germline, which may come from a read error. The rearrangement uses TRBV20-1 and TRBJ2-3, with 12 bases that match TRBD2. Germline CDR1 is DFQATT and CDR2 is SNEGSKA (reference sequence). CDR3 length: 17 residues. In DNA, the CDR3 is TGCAGAGCTAGAGATCTGACTAGCGGGAGCGACACAGATACGCAGTATTTT. Amino acid sequence: CRARDLTSGSDTDTQYF.

This clonotype was seen more than once but under ten times. The rearrangement uses TRBV2 and TRBJ2-3; 10 positions agree with TRBD2. The CDR3 contains 15 residues. Germline V gene sequence: CDR1 SNHLY, CDR2 FYNNEI. After removal of 10 bases from V and 5 bases from J, the junction contained 12 bases not matched to a gene. The CDR3 nucleotides read TGTGCCACCGGACTAGCGGCAGGAGGTGGAGATACGCAGTATTTT. Its translation: CATGLAAGGGDTQYF.

At least ten counts were recorded for this clonotype. Here the CDR3 reads CASSPLSLTSAGELFF. CDR3 DNA sequence: TGCGCCAGCAGCCCCTTGTCACTTACGTCGGCCGGGGAGCTGTTTTTT. This chain joins TRBV5-1 and TRBJ2-2; D call uncertain. Germline V gives CDR1 SGHRS, CDR2 YFSETQ. This CDR3 comprises 16 residues. V shed 4 bases and J shed 6 bases, with 19 bases lying between them.

This clonotype was picked up many times. The rearrangement links TRBV14 to TRBJ2-1; 8 nucleotides match TRBD1. There are 16 residues in the CDR3. Looked up from germline, CDR1 is SGHDN and CDR2 is FVKESK. V shed 3 bases and J 3 bases; nucleotides not matched to a gene: 7. Here the CDR3 DNA reads TGTGCCAGCAGCCATCTAGGGACAGGAGACTACAATGAGCAGTTCTTC. Amino acid sequence: CASSHLGTGDYNEQFF.

The table lists this clonotype with many counts. The chain couples TRBV10-3 to TRBJ2-7; 9 nucleotides agree with TRBD1. Germline loops: CDR1 ENHRY, CDR2 SYGVKD. V lost 7 bases, J lost 3 bases, and 1 base stayed unmatched. There are 12 residues in the CDR3. The CDR3 DNA reads TGTGCCATCAAGGGACAGGGCTACGAGCAGTACTTC. Amino acid sequence: CAIKGQGYEQYF.

On this clonotype itself: A single base separates this from a much larger clone, so it may be a read error. The V gene is TRBV7-6, the J gene TRBJ1-6, with 9 bases identical to TRBD1. This CDR3 comprises 14 residues. CDR1 and CDR2 from the germline V gene are SGHVS and FNYEAQ. As DNA, the CDR3 is TGTGCCAGCAGCTTAAGGACAGGGGATTCACCCATCCACTTT. It codes for CASSLRTGDSPIHF.

This clonotype has ten or more counts. The chain carries TRBV11-2 and TRBJ2-6, with TRBD2 matching 7 bases. CDR1 and CDR2 (germline): SGHAT, FQNNGV. The CDR3 totals 18 residues. Trimming cost V 5 bases and J 2 bases; bases outside gene matches: 12. Here the CDR3 DNA reads TGTGCCAGCAGCCCAACGGGGGGTGCAGCGGCTGGGGCCAACGTCCTGACTTTC. It yields the protein CASSPTGGAAAGANVLTF.

This clonotype was recorded many times. The chain combines TRBV20-1 with TRBJ1-5; D remains unclear. CDR1 and CDR2 from the germline V gene are DFQATT and SNEGSKA (reference sequence). CDR3 size: 13 residues. The ends were cut back, 5 bases at V and 5 bases at J, with 13 bases in the middle. The DNA of the CDR3 is TGCAGTGCTCTCTGGAGGGTGGATCAGCCCCAGCATTTT. Amino acids: CSALWRVDQPQHF.

This clonotype was seen more than once but under ten times. V usage is TRBV5-1 and J usage is TRBJ2-7; perhaps TRBD1 as D (5 bases). CDR3 size: 13 residues. V lost 5 bases to trimming and J lost 6 bases, with 15 bases between them. Germline assignment: CDR1 SGHRS and CDR2 YFSETQ. The CDR3 region is CASSLTGEGEQYF. CDR3 nucleotide sequence: TGCGCCAGCAGTCTAACAGGAGAAGGCGAGCAGTACTTC.

As regards this clonotype: The junction departs from germline at one end; a sequencing error may be responsible. CDR3 sequence: CAGNRGQTSGLSCNEQFF. The CDR3 nucleotides read TGTGCCGGCAACAGGGGACAAACCAGCGGACTCTCCTGCAATGAGCAGTTCTTC. V is TRBV30 and J is TRBJ2-1, with 7 bases matching TRBD1. The germline V gene encodes CDR1 GTSNPN and CDR2 SVGIG (reference sequence). The CDR3 extends over 18 amino acids.

Worth noting for this clonotype: Mismatch with germline at one junction end may stem from a read error. V usage is TRBV7-9 and J usage is TRBJ1-1; D ambiguous. Per the germline V gene, CDR1 is SEHNR and CDR2 is FQNEAQ (reference sequence). The CDR3 consists of 13 residues. CDR3: CASSLTANTEGFF. The CDR3 DNA reads as TGTGCCAGCAGCCTCACGGCAAACACTGAAGGTTTCTTT.

In its sample, this clonotype was seen many times. The gene calls are TRBV28 and TRBJ1-1; D not resolved. With 6 bases removed from V and 11 bases from J, the gap between germline ends came to 13 bases. From germline, CDR1 is MDHEN and CDR2 SYDVKM. The CDR3 loop spans 11 amino acids. CDR3 region: CASSFASDAFF. The CDR3 DNA is TGTGCCAGCAGCTTCGCGTCGGACGCTTTCTTT.

The V and J genes are TRBV20-1 and TRBJ2-3; 9 bases line up with TRBD2. Germline V lookup: CDR1 DFQATT, CDR2 SNEGSKA (reference sequence). Trimming took 6 bases from V and 2 from J; bases not matched to a gene: 12. The CDR3 runs 16 residues. The CDR3 sequence: CSAALAGDRPTDTQYF. CDR3 DNA: TGCAGTGCAGCTTTAGCGGGGGATCGGCCCACAGATACGCAGTATTTT.

Note on this clonotype: A junction boundary mismatches the germline segment, possibly from a read error. The chain couples TRBV11-1 to TRBJ1-1; D ambiguous. The germline V gene has CDR1 SGHAT and CDR2 FQDESV (reference sequence). This CDR3 has 15 amino acids. The CDR3 here is CASSARADRNTEAFF. The CDR3 coding sequence is TGTGCCAGCAGCGCGAGGGCAGACCGGAACACTGAGGCTTTCTTT.

Notes on this clonotype: A read error may be the cause here, since a much bigger clone is one base away. The CDR3 does not end in the conserved phenylalanine or tryptophan, so this is likely a read error. The genes are TRBV7-9 and TRBJ2-1; 7 bases align to TRBD2. Losses at the gene ends were 4 bases for V and 6 bases for J; bases not matched to a gene: 3. The CDR3 contains 13 residues. Germline V gene data show CDR1 as SEHNR and CDR2 as FQNEAQ (reference sequence). CDR3 protein: CASSSGTTNEQFL. CDR3 bases: TGTGCCAGCAGCTCGGGGACTACCAATGAGCAGTTCCTC.

V is TRBV5-1 and J is TRBJ2-7, with no clear D. In germline, CDR1 is SGHRS, CDR2 YFSETQ. The CDR3 totals 11 residues. V lost 0 bases to trimming and J lost 6 bases, with 4 bases between them. The CDR3 DNA reads as TGCGCCAGCAGCTTGGCGCTCGAGCAGTACTTC. This encodes CASSLALEQYF.

This clonotype was counted ten times or more. DNA of the CDR3: TGCAGTGCTAGCAGTCCAGCTAATAATTCACCCCTCCACTTT. Its protein is CSASSPANNSPLHF. The chain has TRBV20-1 and TRBJ1-6; D call uncertain. CDR3 length equals 14 residues. Trimming pared 3 bases from V and 5 bases from J, leaving 11 bases between. Germline loops: CDR1 DFQATT, CDR2 SNEGSKA (reference sequence).

At least ten counts were recorded for this clonotype. The V gene is TRBV6-1, the J gene TRBJ2-1; TRBD1 matches 7 bases. The CDR3 is 16 residues long. Germline V gene data show CDR1 as MNHNS and CDR2 as SASEGT. The J segment lost 7 bases and the V segment lost 0 bases, leaving 9 bases of the junction unmatched. The CDR3 DNA sequence: TGTGCCAGCAGTGAAGCGTGGCAGGGGGTAAGGAATGAGCAGTTCTTC. Translated: CASSEAWQGVRNEQFF.

This clonotype has ten or more counts. The CDR3 spells CASSQGLAGVSGELFF. Written as DNA, the CDR3 is TGTGCCAGCAGCCAAGGACTAGCGGGGGTCTCCGGGGAGCTGTTTTTT. This chain joins TRBV14 and TRBJ2-2, with 12 bases fitting TRBD2. This CDR3 is built from 16 residues. Per germline, CDR1 SGHDN and CDR2 FVKESK. The V and J ends lost 1 base and 6 bases, in that order; junction bases with no gene match: 3.